The entry that follows covers one TCR beta chain sequence. This sample is drawn from a study of blood T cell repertoires in COVID-19. Overall study: There were acute and convalescent COVID-19 samples, and they came from the United States, Italy and Spain. Sources were T cells, B-cell-depleted T cells, or PBMCs; the material itself was cDNA or gDNA.

Original handling: Estimates of nucleated cell counts were drawn from the amplification of reference gene primers. This table comes from immunoSEQ multiplex PCR, and its TCRdb copy is limited to in-frame clones, with some not included. That table supplies the V and J calls and clone size; D and trimming were determined from the DNA. The sample shows about 120,000 clones, around four fifths of them seen only once. V was pared by 4 bases and J by 7 bases, with 11 bases between. The CDR3 is 13 residues long. Sequencing was done on a sample of peripheral blood. This receptor was taken from a man aged 25-45 years with acute or convalescent COVID-19. The chain recombines TRBV12-3 or TRBV12-4 with TRBJ2-1; weak D call: TRBD2 (7 bases). CDR3 residues: CASSWGGFNEQFF. The CDR3 DNA reads TGTGCCAGCAGTTGGGGGGGCTTTAATGAGCAGTTCTTC.